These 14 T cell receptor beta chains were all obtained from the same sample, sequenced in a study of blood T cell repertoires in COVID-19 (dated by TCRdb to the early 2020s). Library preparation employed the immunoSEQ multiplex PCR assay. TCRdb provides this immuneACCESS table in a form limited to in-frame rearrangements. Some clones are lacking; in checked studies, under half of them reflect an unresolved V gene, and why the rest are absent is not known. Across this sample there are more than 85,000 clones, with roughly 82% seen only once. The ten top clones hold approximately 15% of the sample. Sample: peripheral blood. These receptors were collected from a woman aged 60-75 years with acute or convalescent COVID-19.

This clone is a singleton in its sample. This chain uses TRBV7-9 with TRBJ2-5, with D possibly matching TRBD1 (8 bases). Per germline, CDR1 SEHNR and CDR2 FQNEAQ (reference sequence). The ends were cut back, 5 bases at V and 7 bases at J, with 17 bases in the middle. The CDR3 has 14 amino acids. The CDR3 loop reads CASSPPTGGVTQYF. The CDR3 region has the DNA TGTGCCAGCAGCCCACCTACAGGGGGGGTGACCCAGTACTTC.

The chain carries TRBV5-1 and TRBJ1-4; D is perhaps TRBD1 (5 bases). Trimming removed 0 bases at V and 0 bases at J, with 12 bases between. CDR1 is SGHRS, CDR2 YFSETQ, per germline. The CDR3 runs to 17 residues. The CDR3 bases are TGCGCCAGCAGCTTGGCGGGGGGGTTTGCAACTAATGAAAAACTGTTTTTT. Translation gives CASSLAGGFATNEKLFF.

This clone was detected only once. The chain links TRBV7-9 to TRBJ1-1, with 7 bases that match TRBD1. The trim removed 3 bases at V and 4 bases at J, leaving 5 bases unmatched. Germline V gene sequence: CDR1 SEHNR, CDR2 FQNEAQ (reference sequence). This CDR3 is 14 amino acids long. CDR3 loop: CASSFPQGGTEAFF. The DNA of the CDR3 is TGTGCCAGCAGCTTCCCGCAGGGGGGCACTGAAGCTTTCTTT.

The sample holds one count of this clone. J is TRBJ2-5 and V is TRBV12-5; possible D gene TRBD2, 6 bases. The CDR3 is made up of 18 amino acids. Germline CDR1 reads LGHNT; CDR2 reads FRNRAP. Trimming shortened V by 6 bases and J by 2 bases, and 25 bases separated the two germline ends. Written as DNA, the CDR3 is TGTGCTAGTGGCCGAACCCTTAGTAGTGTAGCGGCTCAAGAGACCCAGTACTTC. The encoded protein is CASGRTLSSVAAQETQYF.

CDR3 DNA sequence: TGTGCCAGCAGCTTAGGGCAGGCTGGCTTCACTGAAGCTTTCTTT. Translating gives CASSLGQAGFTEAFF. This chain links TRBV7-9 with TRBJ1-1; no reliable D call. Germline-derived CDR1 and CDR2 are SEHNR and FQNEAQ (reference sequence). Trimming removed 1 base at V and 4 bases at J, with 13 bases between. This CDR3 comprises 15 residues.

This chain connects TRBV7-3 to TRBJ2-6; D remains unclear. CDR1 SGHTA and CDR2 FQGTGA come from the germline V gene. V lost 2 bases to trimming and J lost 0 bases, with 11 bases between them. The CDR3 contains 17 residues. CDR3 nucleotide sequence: TGTGCCAGCAGCTTATTTGGCGGATTCTCTGGGGCCAACGTCCTGACTTTC. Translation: CASSLFGGFSGANVLTF.

CDR3 coding DNA: TGTGCCAGCAGTTACTCGAGGGGACAGGGTGGAGAAGGATACGAGCAGTACTTC. As protein: CASSYSRGQGGEGYEQYF. V usage is TRBV6-2 or TRBV6-3 and J usage is TRBJ2-7; 9 positions match TRBD1. The V and J ends lost 0 bases and 4 bases, in that order; junction bases with no gene match: 13. CDR1 is MNHEY and CDR2 is SVGEGT in the germline V gene. The CDR3 totals 18 residues.

Here the CDR3 reads CASRALASETQYF. The CDR3 region has the DNA TGTGCCAGCAGGGCCCTAGCGTCGGAGACCCAGTACTTC. This rearrangement joins TRBV11-2 to TRBJ2-5; D perhaps matches TRBD2 (6 bases). This CDR3 comprises 13 residues. V was pared by 6 bases and J by 5 bases, with 13 bases between. Germline CDR1 reads SGHAT; CDR2 reads FQNNGV.

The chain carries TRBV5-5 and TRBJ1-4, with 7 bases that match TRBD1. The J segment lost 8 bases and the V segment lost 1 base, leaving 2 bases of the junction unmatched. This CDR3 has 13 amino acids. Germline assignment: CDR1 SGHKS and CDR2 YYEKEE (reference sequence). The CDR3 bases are TGTGCCAGCAGCTTGACAGGGGAGGAAAAACTGTTTTTT. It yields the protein CASSLTGEEKLFF.

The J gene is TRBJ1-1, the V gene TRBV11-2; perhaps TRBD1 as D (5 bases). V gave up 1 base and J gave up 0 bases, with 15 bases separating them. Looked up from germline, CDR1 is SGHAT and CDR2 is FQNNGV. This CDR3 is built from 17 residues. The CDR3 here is CASSLGSRTYMNTEAFF. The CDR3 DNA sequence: TGTGCCAGCAGCTTAGGGTCCAGGACATACATGAACACTGAAGCTTTCTTT.

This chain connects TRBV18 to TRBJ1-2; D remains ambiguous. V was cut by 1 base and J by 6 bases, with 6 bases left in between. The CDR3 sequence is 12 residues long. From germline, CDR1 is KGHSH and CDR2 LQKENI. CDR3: CASSPQQDGYTF. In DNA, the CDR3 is TGTGCCAGCTCACCACAGCAGGATGGCTACACCTTC.

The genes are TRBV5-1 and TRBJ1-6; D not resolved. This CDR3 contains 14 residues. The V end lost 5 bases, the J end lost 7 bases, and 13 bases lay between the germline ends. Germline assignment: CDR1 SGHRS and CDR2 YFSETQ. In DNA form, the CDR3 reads TGCGCCAGCAGTCTTGGGAGTTTCAATTCACCCCTCCACTTT. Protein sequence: CASSLGSFNSPLHF. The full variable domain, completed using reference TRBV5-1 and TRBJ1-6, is KAGVTQTPRYLIKTRGQQVTLSCSPISGHRSVSWYQQTPGQGLQFLFEYFSETQRNKGNFPGRFSGRQFSNSRSEMNVSTLELGDSALYLCASSLGSFNSPLHFGNGTRLTVT.

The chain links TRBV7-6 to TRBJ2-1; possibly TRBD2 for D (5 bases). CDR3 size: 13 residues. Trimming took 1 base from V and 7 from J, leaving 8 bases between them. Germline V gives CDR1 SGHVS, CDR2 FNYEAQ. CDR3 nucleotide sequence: TGTGCCAGCAGCTTAGGAGGGTCAAATGAGCAGTTCTTC. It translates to CASSLGGSNEQFF.

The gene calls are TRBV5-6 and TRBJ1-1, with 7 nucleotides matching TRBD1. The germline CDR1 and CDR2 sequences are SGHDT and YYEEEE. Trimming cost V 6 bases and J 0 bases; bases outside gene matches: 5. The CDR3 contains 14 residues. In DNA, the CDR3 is TGTGCCAGCAATACAGGGGTGATGAACACTGAAGCTTTCTTT. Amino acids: CASNTGVMNTEAFF.